The sample holds one count of the clone carrying this T cell receptor (beta chain). What it recognizes is unknown. The CDR3 runs 14 residues. Looked up from germline, CDR1 is MNHEY and CDR2 is SVGAGI. V was pared by 6 bases and J by 2 bases, with 11 bases between. Cells were stimulated with CMV-infected fibroblast lysates at 8 to 10 ug/mL. Responding CD4+ T cells were sorted by upregulation of both CD40 ligand and CD69. These HIV-1-infected adults initiated suppressive ART in chronic infection. This sample is part of a study of persistence of HIV-infected CD4 T cells. Study-level points and caveats: TCRbeta richness was lower in CMV- and Gag-responding cells than in anti-CD3/anti-CD28-responding cells.

This was the immunoSEQ version 4 assay in survey mode. Template was genomic DNA at about 9.3 ng/uL, with up to roughly 1 ug used per sample. Only in-frame clones appear in the TCRdb table, and some are missing; sequencing was by immunoSEQ multiplex PCR. Among thousands of clones listed, roughly 60% were seen once. The sequencing here drew on CD4+ T cells sorted from PBMCs after roughly 18-hour stimulation, taken from a patient who received antiretroviral therapy. The rearrangement joins TRBV6-5 to TRBJ1-5, with D perhaps TRBD1 (5 bases). This receptor was taken from an adult man with HIV who was CMV-seropositive. The CDR3 spells CASRRGDGNQPQHF. DNA for the CDR3: TGTGCCAGCAGGAGAGGGGACGGCAATCAGCCCCAGCATTTT.